These 24 T cell receptor beta chains were sequenced from one sample in a study of breast tumors, draining lymph nodes, adjacent tissues. TCRdb fed the multiplex PCR reads into MiXCR, producing one record per CDR3 protein. The sample carries around 130,000 distinct CDR3 sequences, 21% recorded once. The lymph nodes were axillary draining lymph nodes from breast cancer patients. The sequenced material came from axillary lymph node tissue. These receptors were collected from a female donor with breast cancer. Some clones in this sample may be carry-over from other donors' samples.

This clonotype was seen at least ten times. The chain combines TRBV6-5 with TRBJ1-4; a possible D gene is TRBD1 (6 bases). CDR3 length equals 14 residues. Trimming removed 4 bases from V and 7 bases from J, with 13 bases in between. Germline CDR1 reads MNHEY; CDR2 reads SVGAGI. The CDR3 nucleotides read TGTGCCAGCAGTTCGCAGGGGATTGGTGAAAAACTGTTTTTT. It yields the protein CASSSQGIGEKLFF.

The chain combines TRBV28 with TRBJ1-2, with 7 bases fitting TRBD1. V was pared by 5 bases and J by 5 bases, with 14 bases of the junction left unmatched. This CDR3 region has 16 residues. Looked up from germline, CDR1 is MDHEN and CDR2 is SYDVKM. Written as DNA, the CDR3 is TGTGCCAGCAGTCCACCAGGGGAGGGGGCGGAGTATGGCTACACCTTC. Protein product: CASSPPGEGAEYGYTF.

This clonotype occurred many times. The chain combines TRBV5-1 with TRBJ2-7, with D possibly matching TRBD1 (5 bases). This CDR3 is 13 amino acids long. Trimming shortened V by 3 bases and J by 3 bases, and 10 bases separated the two germline ends. Germline CDR1 SGHRS, CDR2 YFSETQ. The CDR3 sequence is CASSSHDSYEQYF. CDR3 nucleotides: TGCGCCAGCAGCTCCCACGACAGCTACGAGCAGTACTTC.

This clonotype occurred many times. This sequence joins TRBV11-2 and TRBJ2-3; D may be TRBD2 (6 bases). V was cut by 1 base and J by 2 bases, with 19 bases left in between. The germline V gene has CDR1 SGHAT and CDR2 FQNNGV. This CDR3 region has 18 residues. CDR3: CASSLGELAELFTDTQYF. The CDR3 nucleotides are TGTGCCAGCAGCTTAGGAGAGTTAGCGGAGCTCTTCACAGATACGCAGTATTTT. Drawing the rest from reference TRBV11-2 and TRBJ2-3, the complete variable domain is EAGVAQSPRYKIIEKRQSVAFWCNPISGHATLYWYQQILGQGPKLLIQFQNNGVVDDSQLPKDRFSAERLKGVDSTLKIQPAKLEDSAVYLCASSLGELAELFTDTQYFGPGTRLTVL.

Points on this clonotype: It may be a read error: a sequence one base away is much more abundant. The genes are TRBV12-3 or TRBV12-4 and TRBJ1-3; D not resolved. The CDR3 has 11 residues. V was trimmed by 3 bases and J by 8 bases, leaving 5 bases between them. The CDR3 sequence is CASSFGDTIYF. CDR3 sequence (DNA): TGTGCCAGCAGTTTCGGAGACACCATATATTTT.

This chain uses TRBV7-9 with TRBJ2-7, with D perhaps matching TRBD1 or TRBD2 (5 bases each). Trimming removed 11 bases at V and 2 bases at J, with 22 bases between. This CDR3 region has 15 residues. Germline CDR1 reads SEHNR; CDR2 reads FQNEAQ (reference sequence). Written as DNA, the CDR3 is TGTGCCTGCACTAACCCGGGGCATCGAACCTACGAGCAGTACTTC. Protein product: CACTNPGHRTYEQYF.

This clonotype was seen repeatedly, ten times or more. The chain recombines TRBV20-1 with TRBJ1-2; a possible D gene is TRBD1 (5 bases). In germline, CDR1 is DFQATT, CDR2 SNEGSKA (reference sequence). Trimming cost V 2 bases and J 5 bases, with 9 bases left between them. This CDR3 is 12 amino acids long. The CDR3: CSARPGGYGYTF. The CDR3, as DNA: TGCAGTGCTAGACCGGGGGGTTATGGCTACACCTTC.

The sample holds many counts of this clonotype. Here the CDR3 DNA reads TGTGCCAGCAGCGTGAGCGGGGGTGGAGATACGCAGTATTTT. As protein: CASSVSGGGDTQYF. The V gene is TRBV9, the J gene TRBJ2-3; 8 nucleotides match TRBD2. Germline V gene data show CDR1 as SGDLS and CDR2 as YYNGEE. There are 14 residues in the CDR3. Losses at the gene ends were 2 bases for V and 5 bases for J; bases not matched to a gene: 4.

There are many counts of this clonotype. The V call is TRBV7-3, the J call TRBJ2-7, with D perhaps TRBD2 (6 bases). This CDR3 has 14 residues. V was pared by 4 bases and J by 3 bases, with 13 bases between. Per the germline V gene, CDR1 is SGHTA and CDR2 is FQGTGA. The CDR3: CASSSRLGGYEQYF. Written as DNA, the CDR3 is TGTGCCAGCAGCTCGAGACTAGGAGGCTACGAGCAGTACTTC.

As to this clonotype: A single base separates this from a much larger clone, so it may be a read error. V usage is TRBV30 and J usage is TRBJ1-2, with D possibly being TRBD1 (6 bases). This CDR3 region has 13 residues. The V end was cut by 3 bases, the J end by 3 bases, with 11 bases between. CDR1 and CDR2 (germline): GTSNPN, SVGIG (reference sequence). CDR3 sequence: CAWSGGLDYGYTF. The DNA for the CDR3 is TGTGCCTGGAGCGGGGGCCTAGACTATGGCTACACCTTC.

V gene TRBV27 combines with J gene TRBJ1-5; TRBD1 agrees at 7 bases. Germline V gives CDR1 MNHEY, CDR2 SMNVEV (reference sequence). This CDR3 contains 14 residues. Trimming took 5 bases from V and 3 from J; bases not matched to a gene: 4. The CDR3 here is CASSPGTVNQPQHF. DNA of the CDR3: TGTGCCAGCAGTCCTGGGACAGTCAATCAGCCCCAGCATTTT.

The V gene is TRBV9, the J gene TRBJ2-6; 8 positions match TRBD1. Germline V gene sequence: CDR1 SGDLS, CDR2 YYNGEE. The CDR3 has 18 amino acids. With 0 bases clipped from V and 0 bases from J, the junction kept 5 bases outside the gene matches. CDR3 sequence: CASSVGTGLRSGANVLTF. The CDR3 nucleotides are TGTGCCAGCAGCGTAGGGACAGGGCTTCGCTCTGGGGCCAACGTCCTGACTTTC. The full variable domain, in which reference TRBV9 and TRBJ2-6 provide the parts outside the CDR3, is DSGVTQTPKHLITATGQRVTLRCSPRSGDLSVYWYQQSLDQGLQFLIQYYNGEERAKGNILERFSAQQFPDLHSELNLSSLELGDSALYFCASSVGTGLRSGANVLTFGAGSRLTVL.

This clonotype has ten or more counts. The rearrangement joins TRBV20-1 to TRBJ1-5; D gene unclear. V lost 3 bases, J lost 7 bases, and 19 bases lay in between. The CDR3 is 15 amino acids. Germline V lookup: CDR1 DFQATT, CDR2 SNEGSKA (reference sequence). CDR3 region: CSASATGPAGQPQHF. The CDR3 region has the DNA TGCAGTGCTAGCGCCACCGGGCCTGCTGGACAGCCCCAGCATTTT.

This clonotype was counted ten times or more. The chain recombines TRBV5-4 with TRBJ1-2; no reliable D call. Germline CDR1 is SGHNT and CDR2 is YYREEE (reference sequence). The CDR3 is 15 residues long. V was clipped by 2 bases and J by 0 bases, with 11 bases between them. The CDR3 sequence: CASSFGGIANYGYTF. CDR3 sequence (DNA): TGTGCCAGCAGCTTTGGCGGGATAGCTAACTATGGCTACACCTTC. The full variable domain, completed using reference TRBV5-4 and TRBJ1-2, is ETGVTQSPTHLIKTRGQQVTLRCSSQSGHNTVSWYQQALGQGPQFIFQYYREEENGRGNFPPRFSGLQFPNYSSELNVNALELDDSALYLCASSFGGIANYGYTFGSGTRLTVV.

This clonotype was recorded many times. The chain is built from TRBV3-1 and TRBJ2-7; 7 bases align to TRBD2. V shed 1 base, J shed 6 bases, and the junction held 3 bases outside the gene matches. CDR3 length: 13 residues. Germline V gene data show CDR1 as LGHDT and CDR2 as YNNKEL (reference sequence). This chain's CDR3 is CASSQVASGEQYF. The CDR3 region has the DNA TGTGCCAGCAGCCAAGTGGCTAGCGGCGAGCAGTACTTC.

This clonotype was counted at least ten times. The V gene is TRBV7-8, the J gene TRBJ2-7, with D maybe TRBD2 (5 bases). Trimming left V 1 base short and J 3 bases short, with 13 bases between. Germline assignment: CDR1 SGHVS and CDR2 FQNEAQ. The CDR3 covers 15 residues. The CDR3 DNA follows: TGTGCCAGCAGCTTAGAGTATAGGAGGAACTACGAGCAGTACTTC. Amino acid sequence: CASSLEYRRNYEQYF. Full variable domain (rest looked up from reference TRBV7-8 and TRBJ2-7): GAGVSQSPRYKVAKRGQDVALRCDPISGHVSLFWYQQALGQGPEFLTYFQNEAQLDKSGLPSDRFFAERPEGSVSTLKIQRTQQEDSAVYLCASSLEYRRNYEQYFGPGTRLTVT.

This clonotype was recorded at least ten times. The chain links TRBV5-1 to TRBJ2-3; 8 nucleotides line up with TRBD1. Germline lookup yields CDR1 SGHRS and CDR2 YFSETQ. V shed 4 bases and J 5 bases; nucleotides not matched to a gene: 9. There are 15 residues in the CDR3. The CDR3: CASSPGQGRVDTQYF. CDR3 nucleotide sequence: TGCGCCAGCAGCCCTGGACAGGGAAGGGTAGATACGCAGTATTTT.

This clonotype was counted ten times or more. The chain links TRBV3-1 to TRBJ1-6; D is perhaps TRBD1 (5 bases). Trimming shortened V by 1 base and J by 8 bases, and 6 bases separated the two germline ends. The CDR3 is made up of 13 amino acids. Germline lookup yields CDR1 LGHDT and CDR2 YNNKEL (reference sequence). CDR3 amino acids: CASSQGGDSPLHF. The CDR3 DNA sequence: TGTGCCAGCAGCCAAGGGGGGGATTCACCCCTCCACTTT. Full variable domain (remainder filled in from reference TRBV3-1 and TRBJ1-6): DTAVSQTPKYLVTQMGNDKSIKCEQNLGHDTMYWYKQDSKKFLKIMFSYNNKELIINETVPNRFSPKSPDKAHLNLHINSLELGDSAVYFCASSQGGDSPLHFGNGTRLTVT.

The sample holds a few counts of this clonotype. V usage is TRBV30 and J usage is TRBJ2-3; maybe TRBD2 (6 bases). V lost 3 bases and J lost 0, with 7 bases in between. The CDR3 contains 13 residues. From germline, CDR1 is GTSNPN and CDR2 SVGIG (reference sequence). CDR3 coding DNA: TGTGCCTGGAGAAGCGGGAGCACAGATACGCAGTATTTT. This encodes CAWRSGSTDTQYF.

The table lists this clonotype with many counts. The chain is built from TRBV6-1 and TRBJ2-2; TRBD2 matches 10 bases. Germline V gene data show CDR1 as MNHNS and CDR2 as SASEGT. V shed 2 bases, J shed 4 bases, and the junction held 10 bases outside the gene matches. The CDR3 is made up of 18 amino acids. Here the CDR3 reads CASSESTSGRAGTGELFF. The CDR3 DNA reads TGTGCCAGCAGTGAATCCACCAGCGGGAGGGCGGGCACCGGGGAGCTGTTTTTT.

This clonotype was recorded at least ten times. V and J are TRBV6-2 or TRBV6-3 and TRBJ2-7; D is unresolved. V lost 2 bases and J lost 0, with 11 bases in between. Looked up from germline, CDR1 is MNHEY and CDR2 is SVGEGT. There are 15 residues in the CDR3. CDR3 sequence (DNA): TGTGCCAGCAGTTACGAGACGGCGAGCTCCTACGAGCAGTACTTC. Its protein is CASSYETASSYEQYF.

This clonotype has a count of ten or more. The V and J genes are TRBV12-3 or TRBV12-4 and TRBJ2-7; maybe TRBD2 (6 bases). The length of the CDR3 is 13 residues. The V gene lost 6 bases and the J gene lost 2 bases, with 11 bases spanning the gap. The DNA of the CDR3 is TGTGCCAGCAGAGGGACTTCCCCCTACGAGCAGTACTTC. This sequence encodes CASRGTSPYEQYF.

In regard to this clonotype: A single base separates this from a much larger clone, so it may be a read error. CDR3 DNA sequence: TGTGCCAGCAGCTTACAGGGGGCGGCGAACAGTGAGCAGCTCTTC. Translated: CASSLQGAANSEQLF. The chain uses TRBV11-3 and TRBJ2-1; 8 nucleotides line up with TRBD1. This CDR3 has 15 amino acids. Germline V gene lookup returns CDR1 SGHNT and CDR2 YENEEA.

This clonotype has a count of ten or more. The chain links TRBV28 to TRBJ2-3; unclear D gene. Germline loops: CDR1 MDHEN, CDR2 SYDVKM. The V gene lost 3 bases and the J gene lost 3 bases, with 13 bases spanning the gap. The CDR3 sequence is 15 residues long. The CDR3 loop reads CASSLDLVGTDTQYF. CDR3 bases: TGTGCCAGCAGTTTGGATCTAGTGGGTACAGATACGCAGTATTTT.